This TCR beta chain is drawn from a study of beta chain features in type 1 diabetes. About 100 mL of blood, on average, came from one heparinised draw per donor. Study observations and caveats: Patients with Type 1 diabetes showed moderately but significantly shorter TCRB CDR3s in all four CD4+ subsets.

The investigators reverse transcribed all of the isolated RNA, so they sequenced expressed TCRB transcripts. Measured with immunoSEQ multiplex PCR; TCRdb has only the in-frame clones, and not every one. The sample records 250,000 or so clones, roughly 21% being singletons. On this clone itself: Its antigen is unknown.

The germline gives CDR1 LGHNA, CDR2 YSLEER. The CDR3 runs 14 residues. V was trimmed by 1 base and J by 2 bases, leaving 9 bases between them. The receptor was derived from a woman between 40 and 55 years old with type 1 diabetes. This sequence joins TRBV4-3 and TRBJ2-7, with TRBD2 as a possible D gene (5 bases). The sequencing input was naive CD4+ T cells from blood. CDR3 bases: TGCGCCAGCAGCCAAGGGGGAGTCCCCTACGAGCAGTACTTC. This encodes CASSQGGVPYEQYF.